This T cell receptor beta chain was retrieved from a study of OX40 agonist ivuxolimab in advanced cancers. Study-level results: Normalized T-cell clonal expansion was also low in some nonresponders. Specificity for antigen went undetermined in the expanded peripheral T cells. Blood T cells, both CD4+ and CD8+, expanded clonally by week 6 at 0.1 to 3.0 mg/kg.

Repertoires were generated with immunoSEQ multiplex PCR, while TCRdb's copy carries only in-frame clones and drops some. The sample records 100,000 to 130,000 clones, 91% being singletons. V lost 3 bases and J lost 4; bases outside the gene matches: 6. Germline V gives CDR1 MDHEN, CDR2 SYDVKM. CDR3 size: 15 residues. Note on this clone: Its antigen is undetermined.

This chain joins TRBV28 and TRBJ1-2, with 9 bases lining up with TRBD1. The sequencing here drew on CD4+ or CD8+ T cells sorted from blood, taken in a trial of the OX40 agonist ivuxolimab. This TCR was sampled from an adult with an advanced solid tumor such as melanoma, head and neck, liver or kidney cancer. The CDR3 loop reads CASSFPGQGFYGYTF. The CDR3 DNA reads as TGTGCCAGCAGTTTCCCGGGACAGGGCTTCTATGGCTACACCTTC.